Below are 7 T cell receptor beta chains sequenced from a single sample in a study of T-cell reconstitution after alpha-beta-depleted transplantation in children. The TCRbeta library incorporated unique molecular identifiers. TCRdb reprocessed the PCR reads with MiXCR, giving one entry per CDR3 protein. Seen here are 3,000 to 4,000 distinct CDR3 sequences, 11% observed once, and the top ten hold less than 80%. Sequencing was performed on PBMCs, mostly from graft donor cells, taken 360 days after TCRalphabeta/CD19-depleted stem cell transplant. These receptors originate from a patient aged 2-10 years who had a stem cell transplant for inherited bone marrow failure, so the T cells may come from the graft donor.

This clonotype was counted ten times or more. This chain uses TRBV7-2 with TRBJ1-2; the match to TRBD1 covers 8 bases. The CDR3 has 16 residues. Germline CDR1 and CDR2: SGHTA and FQGNSA. The ends lost 2 bases at V and 4 bases at J; junction bases unmatched: 9. The CDR3 here is CASSLRTGRLSYGYTF. In nucleotides, the CDR3 is TGTGCCAGCAGCTTAAGGACAGGGCGGCTTTCCTATGGCTACACCTTC.

This clonotype was counted ten times or more. The V gene is TRBV6-5, the J gene TRBJ1-2, with D hard to call. The germline gives CDR1 MNHEY, CDR2 SVGAGI. CDR3 length: 14 amino acids. Trimming removed 1 base at V and 3 bases at J, with 9 bases between. The DNA for the CDR3 is TGTGCCAGCAGTTACTACGAATGGGACTATGGCTACACCTTC. Its protein product is CASSYYEWDYGYTF.

This clonotype was detected ten times or more. CDR3 bases: TGCAGCGTTAGCGGGAGGACCTACAATGAGCAGTTCTTC. Translation: CSVSGRTYNEQFF. The V call is TRBV29-1, the J call TRBJ2-1; 9 nucleotides line up with TRBD2. The junction had 1 base not matched to a gene; V was cut back by 5 bases and J by 2 bases. This CDR3 has 13 amino acids. Germline loops: CDR1 SQVTM, CDR2 ANQGSEA.

The chain combines TRBV16 with TRBJ2-1; 10 bases match TRBD2. V trimming: 11 bases; J trimming: 10 bases; junction bases outside the gene matches: 29. Germline-derived CDR1 and CDR2 are KGHSY and FQNENV. This CDR3 has 19 amino acids. The chain's CDR3 is CACCQSSGYLSGRVFEQFF. CDR3 in DNA: TGTGCCTGCTGCCAATCGTCCGGATATTTAAGCGGGAGGGTTTTCGAGCAGTTCTTC.

This clonotype has a count of ten or more. The V and J genes are TRBV20-1 and TRBJ2-7; 7 nucleotides agree with TRBD1. Germline V gene data show CDR1 as DFQATT and CDR2 as SNEGSKA (reference sequence). Unmatched junction bases numbered 10, after V lost 0 bases and J lost 5 bases. The CDR3 length is 15 residues. The CDR3 region is CSARDRRQGPNEQYF. The CDR3 coding sequence is TGCAGTGCTAGAGATCGGCGACAGGGCCCCAACGAGCAGTACTTC.

In this sample, this clonotype is medium-sized (0.01 to 0.1%). V and J are TRBV27 and TRBJ1-5, with D possibly being TRBD1 (6 bases). V was pared by 6 bases and J by 7 bases, with 13 bases between. This CDR3 spans 13 amino acids. In germline, CDR1 is MNHEY, CDR2 SMNVEV (reference sequence). In nucleotides, the CDR3 is TGTGCCAGCAGAAGTACCAGGGGCCAGCCCCAGCATTTT. This encodes CASRSTRGQPQHF.

In its sample, this clonotype was seen many times. V gene TRBV5-1 combines with J gene TRBJ2-6; TRBD1 is a possible D gene (5 bases). The V gene's germline CDR1 is SGHRS and CDR2 YFSETQ. This CDR3 region has 15 residues. With 3 bases removed from V and 4 bases from J, the gap between germline ends came to 11 bases. The CDR3 spells CASSWGSSGANVLTF. Written as DNA, the CDR3 is TGCGCCAGCAGCTGGGGCAGCTCCGGGGCCAACGTCCTGACTTTC.